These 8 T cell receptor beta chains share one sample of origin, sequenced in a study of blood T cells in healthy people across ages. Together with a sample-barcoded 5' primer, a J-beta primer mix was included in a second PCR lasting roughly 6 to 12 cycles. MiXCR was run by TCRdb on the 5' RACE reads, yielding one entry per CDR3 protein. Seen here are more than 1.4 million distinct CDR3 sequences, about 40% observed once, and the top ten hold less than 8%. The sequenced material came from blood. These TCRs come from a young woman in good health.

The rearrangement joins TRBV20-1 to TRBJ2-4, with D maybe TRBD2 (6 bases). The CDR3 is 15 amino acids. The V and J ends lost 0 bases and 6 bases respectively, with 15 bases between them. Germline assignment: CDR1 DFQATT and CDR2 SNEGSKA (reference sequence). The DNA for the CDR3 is TGCAGTGCTAGAGATCTTGGGTGGGAGGCAAACATTCAGTACTTC. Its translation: CSARDLGWEANIQYF.

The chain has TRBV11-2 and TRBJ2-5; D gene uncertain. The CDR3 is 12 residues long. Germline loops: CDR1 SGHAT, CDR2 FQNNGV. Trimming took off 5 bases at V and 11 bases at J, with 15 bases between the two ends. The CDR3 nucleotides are TGTGCCAGCAGCCTACTTACCGATGAGCAGTACTTC. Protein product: CASSLLTDEQYF.

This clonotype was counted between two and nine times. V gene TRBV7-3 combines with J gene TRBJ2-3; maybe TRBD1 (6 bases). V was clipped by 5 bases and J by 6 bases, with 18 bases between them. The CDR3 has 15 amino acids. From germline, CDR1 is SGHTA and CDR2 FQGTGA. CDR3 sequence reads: CASSKTGQKIDTQYF. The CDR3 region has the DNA TGTGCCAGCAGCAAAACTGGACAGAAGATTGATACGCAGTATTTT. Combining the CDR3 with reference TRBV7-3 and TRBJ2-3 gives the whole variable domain GAGVSQTPSNKVTEKGKYVELRCDPISGHTALYWYRQSLGQGPEFLIYFQGTGAADDSGLPNDRFFAVRPEGSVSTLKIQRTERGDSAVYLCASSKTGQKIDTQYFGPGTRLTVL.

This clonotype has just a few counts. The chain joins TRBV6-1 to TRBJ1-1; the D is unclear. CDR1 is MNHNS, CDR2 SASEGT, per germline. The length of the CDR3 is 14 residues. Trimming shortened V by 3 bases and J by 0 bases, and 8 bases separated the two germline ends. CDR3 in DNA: TGTGCCAGCAGTGACAGTCAACTGAACACTGAAGCTTTCTTT. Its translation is CASSDSQLNTEAFF.

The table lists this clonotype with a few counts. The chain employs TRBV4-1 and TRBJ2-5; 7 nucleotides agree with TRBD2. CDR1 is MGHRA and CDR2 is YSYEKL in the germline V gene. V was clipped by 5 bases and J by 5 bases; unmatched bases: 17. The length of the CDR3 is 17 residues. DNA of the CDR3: TGCGCCAGCAGCGCTGTACAAGCGGGGACCCGATCCGAGACCCAGTACTTC. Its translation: CASSAVQAGTRSETQYF.

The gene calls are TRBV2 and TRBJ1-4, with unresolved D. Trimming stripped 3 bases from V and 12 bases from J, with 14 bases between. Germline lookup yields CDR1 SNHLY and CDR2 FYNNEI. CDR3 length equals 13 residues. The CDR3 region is CASSDIPTSELFF. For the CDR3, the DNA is TGTGCCAGCAGTGACATCCCGACATCGGAACTGTTTTTT.

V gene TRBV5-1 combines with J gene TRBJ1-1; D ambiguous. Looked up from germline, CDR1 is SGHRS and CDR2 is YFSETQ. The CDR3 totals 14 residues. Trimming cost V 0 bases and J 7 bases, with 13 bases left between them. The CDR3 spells CASSLDPSEDEAFF. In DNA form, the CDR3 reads TGCGCCAGCAGCTTGGATCCCAGCGAGGATGAAGCTTTCTTT.

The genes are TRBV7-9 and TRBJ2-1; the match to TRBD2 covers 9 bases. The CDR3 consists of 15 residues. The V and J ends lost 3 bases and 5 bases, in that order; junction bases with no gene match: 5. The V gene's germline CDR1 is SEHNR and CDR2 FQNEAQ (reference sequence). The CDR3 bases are TGTGCCAGCAGCTTGACTAGCGGCGACCACAATGAGCAGTTCTTC. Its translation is CASSLTSGDHNEQFF.